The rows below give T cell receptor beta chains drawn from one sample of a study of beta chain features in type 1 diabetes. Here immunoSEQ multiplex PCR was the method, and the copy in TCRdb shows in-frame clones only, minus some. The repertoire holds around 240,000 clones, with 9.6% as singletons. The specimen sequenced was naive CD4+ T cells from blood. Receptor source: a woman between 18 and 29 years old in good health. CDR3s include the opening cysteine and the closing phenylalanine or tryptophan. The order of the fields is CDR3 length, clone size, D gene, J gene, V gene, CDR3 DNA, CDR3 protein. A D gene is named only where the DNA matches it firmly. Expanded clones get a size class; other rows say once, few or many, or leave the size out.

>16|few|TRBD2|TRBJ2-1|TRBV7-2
TGTGCCAGCAGCGTAACCGGGACTAGCGGGAGCGGTGAGCAGTTCTTC
CASSVTGTSGSGEQFF
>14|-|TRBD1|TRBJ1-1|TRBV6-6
TGTGCCAGCACCACACTCGGGGCAGGGGGATCAGCTTTCTTT
CASTTLGAGGSAFF
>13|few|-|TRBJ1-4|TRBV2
TGTGCCAGCAGTGAGAGGTCTAATGAAAAACTGTTTTTT
CASSERSNEKLFF
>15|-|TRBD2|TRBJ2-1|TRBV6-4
TGTGCCAGCAGTGGTTCCGGGACTAGCTACAATGAGCAGTTCTTC
CASSGSGTSYNEQFF
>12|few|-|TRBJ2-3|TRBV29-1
TGCAGCGTTGCGACTTTCACAGATACGCAGTATTTT
CSVATFTDTQYF
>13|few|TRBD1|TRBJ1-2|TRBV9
TGTGCCAGCAGCGTGACAGGGAACTATGGCTACACCTTC
CASSVTGNYGYTF
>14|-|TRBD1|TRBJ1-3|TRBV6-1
TGTGCCAGCAGAGTACAGGGGGCTGGAAACACCATATATTTT
CASRVQGAGNTIYF
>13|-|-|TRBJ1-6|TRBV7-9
TGTGCCAGCAGCTTAGGGGAGCAATCACCCCTCCACTTT
CASSLGEQSPLHF
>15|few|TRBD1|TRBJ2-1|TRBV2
TGTGCCAGCAGGACCGACAGGGGGTCATACAATGAGCAGTTCTTC
CASRTDRGSYNEQFF
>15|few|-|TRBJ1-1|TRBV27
TGTGCCAGCAGGGCCTGGATGGGCATGAACACTGAAGCTTTCTTT
CASRAWMGMNTEAFF
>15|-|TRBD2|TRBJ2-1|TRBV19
TGTGCCAGTAGTCGGGCGGGGGGGTCCTACAATGAGCAGTTCTTC
CASSRAGGSYNEQFF
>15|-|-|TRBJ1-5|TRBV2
TGTGCCAGCAGTGTTCAGGCTCAATTAGGCCAGCCCCAGCATTTT
CASSVQAQLGQPQHF